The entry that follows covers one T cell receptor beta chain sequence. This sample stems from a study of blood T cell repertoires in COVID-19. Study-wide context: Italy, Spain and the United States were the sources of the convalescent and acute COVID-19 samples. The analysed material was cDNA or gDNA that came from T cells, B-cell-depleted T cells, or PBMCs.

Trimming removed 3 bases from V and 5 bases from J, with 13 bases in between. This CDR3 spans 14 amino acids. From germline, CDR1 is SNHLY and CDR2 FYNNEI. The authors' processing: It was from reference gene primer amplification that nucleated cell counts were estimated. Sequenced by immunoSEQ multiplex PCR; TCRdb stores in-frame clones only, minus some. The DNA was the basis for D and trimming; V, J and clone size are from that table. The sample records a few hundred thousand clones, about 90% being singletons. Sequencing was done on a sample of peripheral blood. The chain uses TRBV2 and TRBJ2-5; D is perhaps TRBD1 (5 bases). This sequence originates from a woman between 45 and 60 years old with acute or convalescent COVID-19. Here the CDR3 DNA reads TGTGCCAGCAGTGATGGGGCTAGTGAGGAGACCCAGTACTTC. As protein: CASSDGASEETQYF.